This TCR beta chain was identified in a study of T cells in Graves' hyperthyroidism and ophthalmopathy. This clonotype was seen many times. The germline CDR1 and CDR2 sequences are SNHLY and FYNNEI. This CDR3 is 12 amino acids long. The V gene lost 6 bases and the J gene lost 10 bases, with 13 bases spanning the gap. The PBMCs were taken from around 9 ml of fresh peripheral blood. Researchers took RNA transcripts and amplified the TCR beta CDR3 regions from them. The HTBI primer set served for first-round RT-PCR of the TCR CDR3. TCRdb re-called the multiplex PCR reads with MiXCR, one entry per CDR3 protein. The sample comprises some 370,000 distinct CDR3 sequences, about a sixth of which are singletons, and around a third rests with the top ten.

The chain uses TRBV2 and TRBJ2-1; D uncertain. This sequence was found in a woman younger than 45 with Graves' hyperthyroidism that later progressed to Graves' ophthalmopathy. Sequencing was carried out using blood. The CDR3: CASRGLQREQFF. In DNA, the CDR3 is TGTGCCAGCAGGGGCCTCCAAAGGGAGCAGTTCTTC.